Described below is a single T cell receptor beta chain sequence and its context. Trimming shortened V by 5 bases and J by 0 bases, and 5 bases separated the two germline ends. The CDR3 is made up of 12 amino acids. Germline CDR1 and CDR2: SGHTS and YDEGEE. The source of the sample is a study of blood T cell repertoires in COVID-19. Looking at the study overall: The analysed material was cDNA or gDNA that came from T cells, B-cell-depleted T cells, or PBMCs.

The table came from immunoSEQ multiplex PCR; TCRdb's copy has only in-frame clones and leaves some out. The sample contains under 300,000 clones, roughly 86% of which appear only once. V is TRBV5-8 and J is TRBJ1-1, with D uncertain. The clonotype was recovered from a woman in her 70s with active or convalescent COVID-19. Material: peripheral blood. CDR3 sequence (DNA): TGTGCCAGCAGTCCCTTGAACACTGAAGCTTTCTTT. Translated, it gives CASSPLNTEAFF.